This TCR beta chain was sequenced for a study of post-analysis software for immune sequencing data. This clonotype was counted ten times or more. Its target is not known. Unique molecular identifiers had been added to the TCR beta cDNA libraries. One entry per CDR3 protein results from TCRdb running MiXCR on the PCR reads. The data show roughly 670,000 distinct CDR3 sequences, with approximately 59% seen just once and roughly 12% held by the top ten. General observations from the study: Batch-matched samples strongly co-clustered by F measure.

The sequencing sample was made of blood. This sequence was found in a girl aged 2 to 9 with multiple sclerosis.

CDR3 DNA sequence: TGTGCCAGCAGCCCGCGGACAGTAACCTACGAGCAGTACTTC. Residues: CASSPRTVTYEQYF. The chain uses TRBV7-6 and TRBJ2-7, with D possibly matching TRBD1 (6 bases). Trimming cost V 5 bases and J 2 bases, with 13 bases left between them. Germline-derived CDR1 and CDR2 are SGHVS and FNYEAQ. The CDR3 length is 14 residues.